A selection of T cell receptor beta chains follows, all from one sample in a study of control samples from healthy donors and cancer patients. The method was immunoSEQ multiplex PCR; TCRdb's version includes in-frame clones alone and lacks a portion of them. The table records 90,000 to 110,000 clones, around four fifths of them present only once. Sample: blood. The receptors here all came from a woman aged 45-59 years in good health. The conserved cysteine and the conserved F or W are not part of the CDR3 here. Each record gives: V gene, J gene, CDR3 protein.

TRBV15	TRBJ2-1	ATSSLGRGNEQF
TRBV28	TRBJ1-3	ASSLASLNSGNTIY
TRBV6-5	TRBJ1-4	ASSYSGQINEKLF
TRBV10-3	TRBJ1-5	AIRGDRTNQPQH
TRBV20-1	TRBJ2-1	SARQYNEQF
TRBV7-2	TRBJ1-5	ASKDRGNQPQH
TRBV28	TRBJ1-5	ASSWTGGNQPQH
TRBV7-8	TRBJ2-7	ASSLGLAGFEQY
TRBV4-1	TRBJ2-5	ASSQEDKGQETQY
TRBV24-1	TRBJ2-7	ATSDGGYEQY